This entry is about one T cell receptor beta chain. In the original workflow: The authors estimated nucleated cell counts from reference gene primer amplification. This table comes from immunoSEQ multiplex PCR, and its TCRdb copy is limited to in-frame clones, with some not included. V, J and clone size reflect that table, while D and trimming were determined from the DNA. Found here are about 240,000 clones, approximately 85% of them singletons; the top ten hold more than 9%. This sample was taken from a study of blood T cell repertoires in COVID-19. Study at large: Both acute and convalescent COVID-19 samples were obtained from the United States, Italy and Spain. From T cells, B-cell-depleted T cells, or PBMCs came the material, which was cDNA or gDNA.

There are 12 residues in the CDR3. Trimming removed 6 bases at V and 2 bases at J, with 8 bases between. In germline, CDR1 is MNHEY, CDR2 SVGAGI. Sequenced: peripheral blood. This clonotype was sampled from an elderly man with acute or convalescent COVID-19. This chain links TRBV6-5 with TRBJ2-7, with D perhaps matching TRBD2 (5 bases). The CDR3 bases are TGTGCCAGCAGCCCCGGGGCCTACGAGCAGTACTTC. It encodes CASSPGAYEQYF.